This is a list of T cell receptor beta chains from one sample in a study of T cells in Graves' hyperthyroidism and ophthalmopathy. TCRdb processed the multiplex PCR reads anew with MiXCR; each CDR3 protein has one entry. The table shows 93,000 or so distinct CDR3 sequences, with roughly 50% occurring only once. The sample comprised blood. Receptors originate from a man aged 40-49 years with Graves' hyperthyroidism. CDR3s include the opening cysteine and the closing phenylalanine or tryptophan. D genes are given only for firm matches. Clone size is given for some rows only: seen once, a few or many times, or a class if the clone is expanded.

V gene,D gene,J gene,clone size,CDR3 protein,CDR3 DNA
TRBV10-3,TRBD1,TRBJ1-1,many,CAISATDRMNTEAFF,TGTGCCATCAGTGCCACGGACAGGATGAACACTGAAGCTTTCTTT
TRBV15,TRBD1,TRBJ1-4,.,CATSRQNRGREKLFF,TGTGCCACCAGCAGACAGAACAGGGGGCGGGAAAAACTGTTTTTT
TRBV7-2,.,TRBJ2-7,many,CASSLVSGPYEQYF,TGTGCCAGCAGCTTAGTTAGCGGCCCCTACGAGCAGTACTTC
TRBV7-2,TRBD2,TRBJ2-3,.,CASSLPTSGGTDTQYF,TGTGCCAGCAGCCTACCGACTAGCGGGGGCACAGATACGCAGTATTTT
TRBV2,.,TRBJ2-7,.,CASSEGRSSYEQYF,TGTGCCAGCAGTGAAGGACGGAGCTCCTACGAGCAGTACTTC
TRBV2,.,TRBJ1-1,.,CAKTSGNTGDGAFF,TGTGCCAAGACTAGCGGGAACACCGGGGACGGGGCTTTCTTT
TRBV7-6,.,TRBJ2-3,many,CASSLGPAADTDTQYF,TGTGCCAGCAGCTTAGGCCCAGCGGCAGACACAGATACGCAGTATTTT
TRBV18,.,TRBJ1-5,few,CASSQGSNQPQHF,TGTGCCAGCTCACAGGGTAGCAATCAGCCCCAGCATTTT
TRBV2,.,TRBJ1-2,medium-sized,CASSPDSYGYTF,TGTGCCAGCAGTCCTGACAGCTATGGCTACACCTTC
TRBV6-1,.,TRBJ2-7,many,CASSVRDGFYSYEQYF,TGTGCCAGCAGTGTGCGGGACGGCTTTTACTCCTACGAGCAGTACTTC
TRBV25-1,.,TRBJ2-7,.,CASLDSLPTYEQYF,TGTGCCAGCTTAGACAGCCTACCTACCTACGAGCAGTACTTC
TRBV19,.,TRBJ2-3,many,CASSQRPTGWGQYF,TGTGCCAGTAGCCAGCGGCCAACAGGGTGGGGGCAGTATTTT
TRBV19,.,TRBJ2-5,many,CASSISHGTVQETQYF,TGTGCCAGTAGTATTTCCCACGGGACGGTGCAAGAGACCCAGTACTTC
TRBV5-1,.,TRBJ1-1,many,CASSLPPEGSPEAFF,TGCGCCAGCAGCTTGCCCCCCGAGGGCAGTCCTGAAGCTTTCTTT
TRBV2,.,TRBJ1-5,.,CAGSAGDGNQPQHF,TGTGCCGGCAGTGCGGGGGACGGTAATCAGCCCCAGCATTTT
TRBV19,.,TRBJ1-6,once,CASRLRAENSPLHF,TGTGCCAGTAGGCTCCGGGCGGAGAATTCACCCCTCCACTTT
TRBV7-3,TRBD1,TRBJ1-2,.,CASSPGTGYGCTF,TGTGCCAGCAGCCCCGGGACAGGGTATGGTTGCACCTTC
TRBV29-1,.,TRBJ2-2,many,CSGGNSPISTGELFF,TGCAGCGGTGGAAATAGCCCCATCTCCACCGGGGAGCTGTTTTTT
TRBV2,TRBD2,TRBJ2-5,many,CASAGLAGQTQYF,TGTGCCAGCGCCGGGCTAGCGGGTCAGACCCAGTACTTC
TRBV5-5,.,TRBJ2-7,many,CASSEGVPYEQYF,TGTGCCAGCAGCGAAGGGGTCCCCTACGAGCAGTACTTC
TRBV20-1,TRBD1,TRBJ1-2,.,CSARDRSLSQGVNYGYTF,TGCAGTGCTAGAGATCGATCGTTGAGTCAGGGGGTGAACTATGGCTACACCTTC
TRBV7-3,.,TRBJ2-2,many,CASSPRSGGPGELFF,TGTGCCAGCAGCCCCCGGTCAGGAGGACCCGGGGAGCTGTTTTTT
TRBV20-1,TRBD1,TRBJ2-7,many,CSASARQGKNEQYF,TGCAGTGCTAGCGCGAGACAGGGAAAAAACGAGCAGTACTTC
TRBV7-9,TRBD2,TRBJ2-1,.,CVSSFWEGGYNEQFF,TGTGTCAGCAGCTTCTGGGAGGGAGGATACAATGAGCAGTTCTTC
TRBV7-2,TRBD2,TRBJ2-1,.,CASSLPTSLDEQFF,TGTGCCAGCAGCCTACCGACTAGCCTGGATGAGCAGTTCTTC
TRBV12-5,.,TRBJ2-7,many,CASGLSIRSYEQYF,TGTGCTAGTGGACTGAGTATTAGGTCTTACGAGCAGTACTTC
TRBV7-9,.,TRBJ2-5,.,CASSQPGGTETQYF,TGTGCCAGCAGCCAACCTGGGGGTACGGAGACCCAGTACTTC
TRBV7-2,TRBD2,TRBJ2-5,.,CASALTGLAGETQYF,TGTGCCAGCGCGCTTACAGGACTAGCGGGAGAGACCCAGTACTTC
TRBV2,TRBD1,TRBJ2-1,many,CASLQGQSYNEQFF,TGTGCCAGTCTACAGGGGCAGTCCTACAATGAGCAGTTCTTC
TRBV7-2,.,TRBJ1-4,.,CASSLQGVGDYGEKLFF,TGTGCCAGCAGCTTGCAAGGTGTCGGAGACTATGGTGAAAAACTGTTTTTT
TRBV6-2/TRBV6-3,.,TRBJ2-1,many,CASTKHTGDEQFF,TGTGCCAGCACTAAACACACGGGGGATGAGCAGTTCTTC
TRBV7-2,.,TRBJ1-1,.,CVSSFSVTTEAFF,TGTGTTAGCAGCTTCTCGGTGACCACTGAAGCTTTCTTT
TRBV7-3,.,TRBJ1-5,.,CASSLQHF,TGTGCCAGCAGCCTCCAGCATTTT
TRBV2,.,TRBJ1-1,many,CASSSIGTPNTEAFF,TGTGCCAGCAGTTCTATCGGGACCCCGAACACTGAAGCTTTCTTT
TRBV7-3,TRBD1,TRBJ1-2,.,CASSGGQGTGYTF,TGTGCCAGCAGCGGGGGACAGGGGACTGGCTACACCTTC
TRBV5-8,TRBD1,TRBJ2-1,many,CASSLGTGGTYNEQFF,TGTGCCAGCAGCTTGGGGACAGGGGGTACTTACAATGAGCAGTTCTTC
TRBV9,.,TRBJ1-2,many,CASSVESGVGYTF,TGTGCCAGCAGCGTAGAGTCAGGGGTTGGCTACACCTTC
TRBV18,.,TRBJ2-1,.,CASSPGLEVFPFF,TGTGCCAGCTCACCAGGGCTAGAGGTCTTCCCGTTCTTC
TRBV6-1,.,TRBJ2-7,many,CASSEAQQGSLF,TGTGCCAGCAGTGAAGCCCAACAGGGTTCCCTCTTC
TRBV2,TRBD1,TRBJ1-5,.,CASTRDRGQPPQHF,TGTGCCAGCACCCGGGACAGGGGGCAACCGCCCCAGCATTTT
TRBV7-2,.,TRBJ1-2,.,CASNLILRYGYTF,TGCGCCAGCAACTTAATCCTGAGGTATGGCTACACCTTC
TRBV2,.,TRBJ1-6,many,CASSEADPGSPLHF,TGTGCCAGCAGTGAGGCTGACCCAGGCTCACCCCTCCACTTT
TRBV29-1,.,TRBJ1-1,few,CGVVGLNTDAFF,TGCGGCGTTGTAGGCTTGAACACTGATGCTTTCTTT
TRBV11-2,.,TRBJ1-2,many,CASSLDPGLYGYTF,TGTGCCAGCAGCTTAGATCCAGGGCTCTATGGCTACACCTTC
TRBV7-3,.,TRBJ2-1,few,CASSLQRSSYNEQFF,TGTGCCAGCAGTCTGCAGCGAAGCTCCTACAATGAGCAGTTCTTC
TRBV5-1,.,TRBJ1-4,many,CASSWGSTNEKLFF,TGCGCCAGCAGCTGGGGGTCAACTAATGAAAAACTGTTTTTT
TRBV24-1,TRBD1,TRBJ1-5,.,CATSETKGAETQHF,TGTGCCACCAGTGAGACCAAGGGGGCGGAGACCCAGCATTTT
TRBV5-1,TRBD2,TRBJ2-2,many,CASSATSGMNTGELFF,TGCGCCAGCAGCGCCACTAGCGGGATGAACACCGGGGAGCTGTTTTTT
TRBV20-1,TRBD1,TRBJ2-5,.,CSARGPQGAGNQPQYF,TGCAGTGCTAGAGGGCCCCAGGGGGCGGGCAATCAGCCCCAGTACTTC
TRBV3-1,TRBD1,TRBJ2-5,.,CASSQRTGVTETQYF,TGTGCCAGCAGCCAACGGACAGGGGTGACAGAGACCCAGTACTTC
TRBV7-8,TRBD1,TRBJ2-3,many,CASSNRDRGTDTQYF,TGTGCCAGCAGCAATCGGGACAGGGGAACAGATACGCAGTATTTT
TRBV19,TRBD2,TRBJ2-7,.,CASRPAGDPAYEQYF,TGTGCCAGTCGACCAGCGGGAGACCCCGCCTACGAGCAGTACTTC
TRBV5-6,.,TRBJ2-1,many,CASSIGQNEQFF,TGTGCCAGCAGCATCGGACAGAATGAGCAGTTCTTC
TRBV4-3,.,TRBJ2-3,.,CASSQDGHGDTQYF,TGCGCCAGCAGCCAAGATGGACATGGAGATACGCAGTATTTT